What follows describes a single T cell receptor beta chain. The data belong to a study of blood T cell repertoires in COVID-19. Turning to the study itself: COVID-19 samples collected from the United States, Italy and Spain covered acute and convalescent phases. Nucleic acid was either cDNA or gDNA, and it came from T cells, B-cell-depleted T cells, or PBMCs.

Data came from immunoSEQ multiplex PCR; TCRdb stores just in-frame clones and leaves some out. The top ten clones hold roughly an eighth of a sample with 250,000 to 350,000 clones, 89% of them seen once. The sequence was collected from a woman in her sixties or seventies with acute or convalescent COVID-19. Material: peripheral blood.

DNA of the CDR3: TGCGCCAGCAGCCCATTTAGCGGGAGTAGGTACGAGCAGTACTTC. This translates into CASSPFSGSRYEQYF. The V gene is TRBV4-3, the J gene TRBJ2-7; 9 bases are shared with TRBD2. There are 15 residues in the CDR3. Germline V gene sequence: CDR1 LGHNA, CDR2 YSLEER. With 4 bases clipped from V and 4 bases from J, the junction kept 8 bases outside the gene matches.